These 32 T cell receptor beta chains share one sample of origin, sequenced in a study of T-cell memory formation after mild COVID-19. TCRdb fed the 5' RACE reads into MiXCR, producing one record per CDR3 protein. The data contain about 310,000 distinct CDR3 sequences, approximately 15% of them singletons. The sample consisted of PBMCs or a T cell subset sorted from them (not recorded which). These receptors were obtained from a man between 18 and 35 years old who had mild COVID-19 (a few samples of this study predate the infection). Cell type and time point are not known.

V is TRBV20-1 and J is TRBJ1-6; tentatively, D is TRBD1 (6 bases). Germline CDR1 DFQATT, CDR2 SNEGSKA (reference sequence). Trimming shortened V by 2 bases and J by 0 bases, and 14 bases separated the two germline ends. The CDR3 contains 17 residues. Here the CDR3 DNA reads TGCAGTGCTAGACCCCTACAGGGCGACTCCTATAATTCACCCCTCCACTTT. Translating gives CSARPLQGDSYNSPLHF.

V is TRBV7-9 and J is TRBJ2-7; D might be TRBD1 (5 bases). Germline loops: CDR1 SEHNR, CDR2 FQNEAQ (reference sequence). The V end was cut by 0 bases, the J end by 9 bases, with 15 bases between. This CDR3 comprises 14 residues. In DNA, the CDR3 is TGTGCCAGCAGCTTAGCGGGGCTCCCAATCGCGCAGTACTTC. This encodes CASSLAGLPIAQYF.

J is TRBJ2-3 and V is TRBV5-1; D possibly uses TRBD1 or TRBD2 (5 bases each). This CDR3 is built from 16 residues. Trimming pared 4 bases from V and 0 bases from J, leaving 15 bases between. From germline, CDR1 is SGHRS and CDR2 YFSETQ. The CDR3 sequence: CASSMPTGQSTDTQYF. The DNA for the CDR3 is TGCGCCAGCAGCATGCCTACGGGGCAGAGCACAGATACGCAGTATTTT.

This chain links TRBV5-1 with TRBJ1-2, with D possibly matching TRBD1 (5 bases). Per the germline V gene, CDR1 is SGHRS and CDR2 is YFSETQ. Trimming took 0 bases from V and 0 from J, leaving 9 bases between them. The length of the CDR3 is 15 residues. In nucleotides, the CDR3 is TGCGCCAGCAGCTTGGAGCCGGGGGCTAACTATGGCTACACCTTC. Translated, it gives CASSLEPGANYGYTF.

This clonotype came up a few times. CDR3 sequence: CASSYPFGDRDYGYTF. The CDR3 coding sequence is TGTGCCAGCAGCTACCCCTTTGGGGACAGGGACTATGGCTACACCTTC. The rearrangement joins TRBV5-6 to TRBJ1-2, with TRBD1 matching 9 bases. J was trimmed by 3 bases and V by 3 bases; bases with no gene match: 9. The CDR3 covers 16 residues. CDR1 and CDR2 from the germline V gene are SGHDT and YYEEEE. Using reference TRBV5-6 and TRBJ1-2 for the parts outside the CDR3, the full variable domain is DAGVTQSPTHLIKTRGQQVTLRCSPKSGHDTVSWYQQALGQGPQFIFQYYEEEERQRGNFPDRFSGHQFPNYSSELNVNALLLGDSALYLCASSYPFGDRDYGYTFGSGTRLTVV.

The V gene is TRBV7-9, the J gene TRBJ1-5; 8 bases fit TRBD1. CDR1 and CDR2 (germline): SEHNR, FQNEAQ (reference sequence). CDR3 size: 14 residues. V trimming: 5 bases; J trimming: 9 bases; junction bases outside the gene matches: 9. The CDR3: CASSKEQGEWPQHF. CDR3 bases: TGTGCCAGCAGCAAGGAACAGGGGGAATGGCCCCAGCATTTT.

V is TRBV5-6 and J is TRBJ1-2, with unresolved D. This CDR3 has 11 amino acids. Germline V gene lookup returns CDR1 SGHDT and CDR2 YYEEEE. V was pared by 2 bases and J by 8 bases, with 7 bases between. CDR3 sequence: CASSFLMGYTF. The CDR3 bases are TGTGCCAGCAGCTTCCTTATGGGCTACACCTTC. The full variable domain, in which reference TRBV5-6 and TRBJ1-2 provide the parts outside the CDR3, is DAGVTQSPTHLIKTRGQQVTLRCSPKSGHDTVSWYQQALGQGPQFIFQYYEEEERQRGNFPDRFSGHQFPNYSSELNVNALLLGDSALYLCASSFLMGYTFGSGTRLTVV.

The CDR3 DNA follows: TGTGCCAGCAGTAACCCGGGACAGGGGCTCTATGGCTACACCTTC. Translated, it gives CASSNPGQGLYGYTF. The rearrangement uses TRBV6-5 and TRBJ1-2; the match to TRBD1 covers 10 bases. Losses at the gene ends were 5 bases for V and 4 bases for J; bases not matched to a gene: 7. Germline CDR1 and CDR2: MNHEY and SVGAGI. The CDR3 is 15 amino acids.

This clonotype was counted many times. V and J are TRBV5-1 and TRBJ2-2; D unresolved. Germline values: CDR1 SGHRS, CDR2 YFSETQ. The V and J ends lost 6 bases and 0 bases respectively, with 9 bases between them. This CDR3 has 14 residues. In DNA form, the CDR3 reads TGCGCCAGCACATTCCACACGAACACCGGGGAGCTGTTTTTT. The encoded protein is CASTFHTNTGELFF. Using reference TRBV5-1 and TRBJ2-2 for the parts outside the CDR3, the full variable domain is KAGVTQTPRYLIKTRGQQVTLSCSPISGHRSVSWYQQTPGQGLQFLFEYFSETQRNKGNFPGRFSGRQFSNSRSEMNVSTLELGDSALYLCASTFHTNTGELFFGEGSRLTVL.

This chain joins TRBV19 and TRBJ1-6; D ambiguous. Germline CDR1 and CDR2: LNHDA and SQIVND (reference sequence). The CDR3 spans 12 residues. V lost 6 bases and J 10 bases, leaving 10 bases between the germline ends. CDR3 sequence (DNA): TGTGCCAGTAGGGAGGGCGCCTCACCCCTCCACTTT. Translated, it gives CASREGASPLHF.

The chain has TRBV2 and TRBJ2-5; D uncertain. Trimming left V 2 bases short and J 4 bases short, with 11 bases between. This CDR3 spans 14 amino acids. Germline CDR1 is SNHLY and CDR2 is FYNNEI. The CDR3 loop is CASSESYPGETQYF. As DNA, the CDR3 is TGTGCCAGCAGTGAATCTTATCCCGGAGAGACCCAGTACTTC.

This clonotype was counted at least ten times. This chain uses TRBV6-1 with TRBJ2-7, with D perhaps being TRBD1 or TRBD2 (5 bases each). This CDR3 comprises 14 residues. The germline CDR1 and CDR2 sequences are MNHNS and SASEGT. Trimming pared 7 bases from V and 4 bases from J, leaving 17 bases between. The chain's CDR3 is CASTGMDKSYEQYF. The CDR3 bases are TGTGCCAGCACCGGGATGGACAAGAGTTACGAGCAGTACTTC.

The chain links TRBV28 to TRBJ2-5, with D perhaps TRBD1 (5 bases). V lost 8 bases and J 9 bases, leaving 19 bases between the germline ends. This CDR3 has 13 amino acids. CDR1 is MDHEN and CDR2 is SYDVKM in the germline V gene. As DNA, the CDR3 is TGTGCCAGCGGCGGAATACCCCTAGGGGCCCAGTACTTC. The encoded protein is CASGGIPLGAQYF.

This clonotype has a handful of counts. The chain couples TRBV4-3 to TRBJ2-7; D may be TRBD2 (5 bases). V gave up 1 base and J gave up 6 bases, with 10 bases separating them. There are 13 residues in the CDR3. Germline V gene lookup returns CDR1 LGHNA and CDR2 YSLEER. CDR3 amino acids: CASSQVGRGEQYF. The CDR3 coding sequence is TGCGCCAGCAGCCAAGTCGGCCGGGGCGAGCAGTACTTC.

In this sample, this clonotype turned up a few times. This chain joins TRBV11-2 and TRBJ2-1, with 12 positions matching TRBD1. With 5 bases clipped from V and 9 bases from J, the junction kept 14 bases outside the gene matches. From germline, CDR1 is SGHAT and CDR2 FQNNGV. This CDR3 has 17 residues. The DNA for the CDR3 is TGTGCCAGCAGCCCACCCCTCCGGGACAGGGGGCGCTTTGAGCAGTTCTTC. Its protein product is CASSPPLRDRGRFEQFF.

This clonotype was observed at least ten times. The V gene is TRBV6-5, the J gene TRBJ1-5; D might be TRBD1 (5 bases). The germline gives CDR1 MNHEY, CDR2 SVGAGI. V was trimmed by 5 bases and J by 1 base, leaving 9 bases between them. This CDR3 is 14 amino acids long. The CDR3 sequence is CASSPRDSNQPQHF. In nucleotides, the CDR3 is TGTGCCAGCAGTCCCCGGGACAGCAATCAGCCCCAGCATTTT.

In this sample, this clonotype turned up a few times. The rearrangement links TRBV15 to TRBJ2-2, with D possibly matching TRBD2 (6 bases). This CDR3 comprises 13 residues. Trimming stripped 0 bases from V and 7 bases from J, with 6 bases between. Germline CDR1 and CDR2: LNHNV and YYDKDF (reference sequence). Here the CDR3 DNA reads TGTGCCACCAGCAGAGATAGCGGCGGGGAGCTGTTTTTT. Translated: CATSRDSGGELFF.

This clonotype was seen a handful of times. The gene calls are TRBV5-6 and TRBJ1-5; D is ambiguous. The germline V and J ends were trimmed by 3 bases and 0 bases, with 16 bases remaining between them. The CDR3 totals 17 residues. Germline V CDR1 and CDR2: SGHDT, YYEEEE. The CDR3 DNA follows: TGTGCCAGCAGCTCACGGACGGATTCTTATAGCAATCAGCCCCAGCATTTT. Amino acids: CASSSRTDSYSNQPQHF.

This clonotype was detected many times. This chain joins TRBV20-1 and TRBJ2-2; D may be TRBD1 (6 bases). This CDR3 is 16 amino acids long. Germline CDR1 DFQATT, CDR2 SNEGSKA (reference sequence). Trimming removed 0 bases at V and 2 bases at J, with 13 bases between. The CDR3 coding sequence is TGCAGTGCTAGAGATCTCGGACAGCCAAACACCGGGGAGCTGTTTTTT. As protein: CSARDLGQPNTGELFF.

This clonotype has at least ten counts. The genes are TRBV7-8 and TRBJ2-1, with TRBD1 as a possible D gene (5 bases). CDR1 SGHVS and CDR2 FQNEAQ come from the germline V gene. CDR3 length: 14 amino acids. V lost 5 bases to trimming and J lost 6 bases, with 14 bases between them. This chain's CDR3 is CASSTRTLRNEQFF. Written as DNA, the CDR3 is TGTGCCAGCAGCACCCGGACATTGCGCAATGAGCAGTTCTTC.

This clonotype was picked up a small number of times. The CDR3 DNA reads TGCGCCAGCAGCCAAGAATGGACAGGGCTGGGCGAGCAGTTCTTC. It is translated as CASSQEWTGLGEQFF. The chain carries TRBV4-1 and TRBJ2-1; 8 positions agree with TRBD1. V shed 0 bases and J 10 bases; nucleotides not matched to a gene: 8. This CDR3 comprises 15 residues. CDR1 and CDR2 from the germline V gene are MGHRA and YSYEKL.

The gene calls are TRBV20-1 and TRBJ2-1, with 8 positions matching TRBD2. Germline trimming cut 6 bases from V and 6 bases from J; bases unmatched to any gene: 10. From germline, CDR1 is DFQATT and CDR2 SNEGSKA (reference sequence). The CDR3 consists of 14 residues. CDR3 residues: CSALNSRGGNEQFF. The CDR3 coding sequence is TGCAGTGCCCTCAACTCTCGGGGGGGCAATGAGCAGTTCTTC.

The chain uses TRBV4-2 and TRBJ2-7, with TRBD1 matching 11 bases. CDR1 and CDR2 from the germline V gene are LGHNA and YNFKEQ. V trimming: 4 bases; J trimming: 7 bases; junction bases outside the gene matches: 9. This CDR3 region has 15 residues. In nucleotides, the CDR3 is TGTGCCAGCAGCCGAGGACAGGGGGCGGGTCGGGAGCAGTACTTC. Protein product: CASSRGQGAGREQYF.

DNA of the CDR3: TGCAGTGCTAGCGGAGCAGCCGGGACCACTGAAGCTTTCTTT. This sequence encodes CSASGAAGTTEAFF. The chain has TRBV20-1 and TRBJ1-1; maybe TRBD1 (5 bases). Trimming removed 3 bases from V and 4 bases from J, with 15 bases in between. The CDR3 contains 14 residues. Germline V CDR1 and CDR2: DFQATT, SNEGSKA (reference sequence).

There are many counts of this clonotype. This sequence joins TRBV7-2 and TRBJ2-1; 7 bases match TRBD2. Trimming removed 4 bases from V and 7 bases from J; junction bases left unmatched: 1. The CDR3 runs to 12 residues. CDR1 SGHTA and CDR2 FQGNSA come from the germline V gene. CDR3 sequence: CASSWTRNEQFF. CDR3 DNA sequence: TGTGCCAGCAGCTGGACTAGGAATGAGCAGTTCTTC. The complete variable domain, with remaining parts taken from reference TRBV7-2 and TRBJ2-1, reads GAGVSQSPSNKVTEKGKDVELRCDPISGHTALYWYRQSLGQGLEFLIYFQGNSAPDKSGLPSDRFSAERTGGSVSTLTIQRTQQEDSAVYLCASSWTRNEQFFGPGTRLTVL.

The chain combines TRBV25-1 with TRBJ2-5; D is unclear. Trimming cost V 3 bases and J 5 bases, with 7 bases left between them. Germline V gene sequence: CDR1 MGHDK, CDR2 SYGVNS. The CDR3 totals 12 residues. In nucleotides, the CDR3 is TGTGCCAGCAGTGACTTTGGCGAGACCCAGTACTTC. Its translation: CASSDFGETQYF.

Only a few counts were recorded for this clonotype. The CDR3 sequence is CSARDAQSNNEQFF. In DNA form, the CDR3 reads TGCAGTGCTAGAGATGCACAGTCCAACAATGAGCAGTTCTTC. The chain recombines TRBV20-1 with TRBJ2-1; D uncertain. Trimming pared 0 bases from V and 5 bases from J, leaving 11 bases between. CDR1 DFQATT and CDR2 SNEGSKA come from the germline V gene (reference sequence). The CDR3 sequence is 14 residues long.

In its sample, this clonotype was seen a few times. The chain links TRBV6-2 or TRBV6-3 to TRBJ2-1; 11 bases map to TRBD1. The CDR3 loop spans 14 amino acids. CDR1 is MNHEY and CDR2 is SVGEGT in the germline V gene. J gave up 10 bases and V 5 bases, and 7 bases lay outside the gene matches. The DNA of the CDR3 is TGTGCCAGCAGTACTCGGACAGGGGGCTCCGAGCAGTTCTTC. This gives the protein CASSTRTGGSEQFF.

The V gene is TRBV14, the J gene TRBJ1-2; D remains ambiguous. Looked up from germline, CDR1 is SGHDN and CDR2 is FVKESK. The CDR3 is 14 residues long. The V end was cut by 0 bases, the J end by 2 bases, with 7 bases between. The CDR3 loop reads CASSQDLGNYGYTF. In DNA, the CDR3 is TGTGCCAGCAGCCAAGATCTGGGCAACTATGGCTACACCTTC.

This clonotype was detected many times. V is TRBV4-3 and J is TRBJ2-3, with 7 bases identical to TRBD2. Germline V CDR1 and CDR2: LGHNA, YSLEER. The CDR3 has 16 amino acids. With 4 bases clipped from V and 2 bases from J, the junction kept 9 bases outside the gene matches. CDR3 sequence reads: CASSPLSGLNTDTQYF. DNA of the CDR3: TGCGCCAGCAGCCCACTTAGCGGGCTCAACACAGATACGCAGTATTTT.

This clonotype came up a few times. The rearrangement links TRBV7-9 to TRBJ1-5; no reliable D call. This CDR3 has 15 residues. The V gene lost 5 bases and the J gene lost 2 bases, with 13 bases spanning the gap. The germline V gene has CDR1 SEHNR and CDR2 FQNEAQ (reference sequence). The chain's CDR3 is CASSGGWSRNQPQHF. CDR3 sequence (DNA): TGTGCCAGCAGCGGAGGGTGGTCGCGCAATCAGCCCCAGCATTTT.

V usage is TRBV7-2 and J usage is TRBJ2-5; D unclear. Germline V gene lookup returns CDR1 SGHTA and CDR2 FQGNSA. Trimming shortened V by 5 bases and J by 14 bases, and 18 bases separated the two germline ends. The CDR3 length is 12 residues. In DNA, the CDR3 is TGTGCCAGCAGCCCCTACCAAGAGACCCCCTACTTC. Residues: CASSPYQETPYF.